What follows is one TCR beta chain and its context. Antigen specificity is unknown. RNA transcripts were the template for amplifying TCR beta CDR3 regions. First-round RT-PCR with HTBI primers amplified the TCR CDR3 region. In TCRdb, the multiplex PCR reads were re-called with MiXCR into one record per CDR3 protein. The data contain 730,000 or so distinct CDR3 sequences, around 20% of them singletons. There are 12 residues in the CDR3. CDR1 is SEHNR, CDR2 FQNEAQ, per germline (reference sequence). Trimming pared 7 bases from V and 6 bases from J, leaving 10 bases between. The data originate from a study of T cells in Graves' hyperthyroidism and ophthalmopathy. Study information: At initial diagnosis, before any treatment had begun, peripheral blood was obtained.

Points from the study as a whole: The model anticipated ophthalmopathy a median around six months pre-onset.

Lactation, pregnancy, other autoimmune disease or uncontrolled infection excluded patients. What was sequenced was blood. The source of this sequence is a woman in her fifties or sixties with Graves' hyperthyroidism that later progressed to Graves' ophthalmopathy. V is TRBV7-9 and J is TRBJ1-3, with unresolved D. CDR3 bases: TGTGCCAGCAACCCATCGACAAACACCATATATTTT. Protein sequence: CASNPSTNTIYF. Looking up the rest from reference TRBV7-9 and TRBJ1-3 gives the full variable domain: DTGVSQNPRHKITKRGQNVTFRCDPISEHNRLYWYRQTLGQGPEFLTYFQNEAQLEKSRLLSDRFSAERPKGSFSTLEIQRTEQGDSAMYLCASNPSTNTIYFGEGSWLTVV.